This T cell receptor beta chain came from a study of tumor-infiltrating lymphocytes in glioblastoma multiforme. Study-level results: Just one glioblastoma patient contributed to the TCR-mutation comparison.

As for this clonotype: Its antigen is undetermined. At one end the junction does not follow the germline gene, possibly because of a read error.

Germline assignment: CDR1 SGHAT and CDR2 FQNNGV. The CDR3 totals 12 residues. TCR beta libraries were built from RNA through three nested multiplex PCR rounds using modified ARM-PCR. A C-beta primer primed TCRB cDNA from approximately 0.5 ug RNA. No unique molecular identifiers were described for these TCRB libraries. A single record per CDR3 protein comes from TCRdb applying MiXCR to the multiplex PCR reads. The profile shows about 13,000 distinct CDR3 sequences, around 71% of them singletons. The chain links TRBV11-2 to TRBJ2-2, with a possible D match to TRBD2 (5 bases). Sequenced: brain tumor tissue. The sequence derives from a male donor with glioblastoma. CDR3 in amino acids: CASIQNIGELSF. For the CDR3, the DNA is TGTGCCAGCATCCAGAACATCGGGGAGCTGTCTTTC.